Each of the 13 T cell receptor beta chains below was sequenced from the same sample in a study of technical replicates of blood from a few donors. TCRdb's copy holds only in-frame clones and misses some; the assay was immunoSEQ multiplex PCR. This table has some 54,000 clones, around 95% appearing once. Sequencing was performed on PBMCs. Receptors originate from a human donor in good health. Some clones in this sample may be carry-over from other donors' samples.

This chain joins TRBV6-1 and TRBJ1-1; D not certain. This CDR3 has 13 amino acids. V was cut by 6 bases and J by 4 bases, with 12 bases left in between. Germline V CDR1 and CDR2: MNHNS, SASEGT. CDR3 bases: TGTGCCAGCAGAGGGTGGGAGAGCACTGAAGCTTTCTTT. It translates to CASRGWESTEAFF.

J is TRBJ1-1 and V is TRBV5-1; perhaps TRBD1 as D (5 bases). V lost 1 base and J lost 7, with 11 bases in between. CDR3 length equals 13 residues. The germline V gene encodes CDR1 SGHRS and CDR2 YFSETQ. CDR3 sequence reads: CASSLMGEGEAFF. CDR3 DNA sequence: TGCGCCAGCAGCTTGATGGGGGAGGGTGAAGCTTTCTTT.

The rearrangement joins TRBV5-1 to TRBJ2-1; 10 nucleotides match TRBD2. The CDR3 runs to 15 residues. V was clipped by 4 bases and J by 9 bases; unmatched bases: 10. Germline CDR1 SGHRS, CDR2 YFSETQ. The CDR3 bases are TGCGCCAGCAGCCCGACAGCGGGGGGGCCGGGTGAGCAGTTCTTC. This translates into CASSPTAGGPGEQFF.

The chain recombines TRBV30 with TRBJ1-1; weak D call: TRBD1 (5 bases). This CDR3 is built from 13 residues. V was clipped by 0 bases and J by 5 bases, with 10 bases between them. Germline CDR1 and CDR2: GTSNPN and SVGIG (reference sequence). CDR3 sequence: CAWSVTAGTEAFF. The CDR3 DNA is TGTGCCTGGAGTGTAACAGCAGGGACTGAAGCTTTCTTT. The entire variable domain, with the rest obtained from reference TRBV30 and TRBJ1-1, is as follows: SQTIHQWPATLVQPVGSPLSLECTVEGTSNPNLYWYRQAAGRGLQLLFYSVGIGQISSEVPQNLSASRPQDRQFILSSKKLLLSDSGFYLCAWSVTAGTEAFFGQGTRLTVV.

The V gene is TRBV10-3, the J gene TRBJ2-7, with TRBD1 matching over 8 bases. Germline loops: CDR1 ENHRY, CDR2 SYGVKD. Germline trimming cut 6 bases from V and 3 bases from J; bases unmatched to any gene: 4. The CDR3 covers 13 residues. The CDR3: CAIRGDRFYEQYF. The CDR3 DNA follows: TGTGCCATCAGAGGGGACAGGTTCTACGAGCAGTACTTC.

This clone was detected a few times. The V call is TRBV6-1, the J call TRBJ1-1; D is ambiguous. V lost 6 bases to trimming and J lost 3 bases, with 5 bases between them. CDR1 is MNHNS, CDR2 SASEGT, per germline. The CDR3 totals 11 residues. The CDR3 nucleotides read TGTGCCAGCAGACAGTACACTGAAGCTTTCTTT. This codes for CASRQYTEAFF.

The sample holds a few counts of this clone. V gene TRBV6-6 combines with J gene TRBJ2-7; no definite D call. Germline assignment: CDR1 MNHNY and CDR2 SVGAGI (reference sequence). V lost 6 bases, J lost 6 bases, and 21 bases lay in between. The CDR3 loop spans 15 amino acids. For the CDR3, the DNA is TGTGCCAGCAGGACTTCCGGATTTTTAGTACTCGAGCAGTACTTC. As protein: CASRTSGFLVLEQYF.

This clone was detected only a few times. This chain uses TRBV5-8 with TRBJ2-3, with D perhaps matching TRBD1 (7 bases). The CDR3 has 14 residues. V shed 0 bases and J shed 5 bases, with 10 bases lying between them. Germline V lookup: CDR1 SGHTS, CDR2 YDEGEE. In DNA, the CDR3 is TGTGCCAGCAGCTTGGAGCAGGGGGGAGATACGCAGTATTTT. It codes for CASSLEQGGDTQYF.

The genes are TRBV9 and TRBJ2-5; 12 nucleotides align to TRBD2. Germline V gene data show CDR1 as SGDLS and CDR2 as YYNGEE. The V and J ends lost 2 bases and 4 bases, in that order; junction bases with no gene match: 3. CDR3 length: 15 amino acids. CDR3 nucleotides: TGTGCCAGCAGCGTCGCGGGACTAGCGGGAGAGACCCAGTACTTC. Protein product: CASSVAGLAGETQYF.

V and J are TRBV19 and TRBJ2-7, with TRBD1 matching over 9 bases. Germline CDR1 is LNHDA and CDR2 is SQIVND (reference sequence). J lost 4 bases, V lost 3 bases, and 4 bases had no gene match. The CDR3 has 14 amino acids. Here the CDR3 DNA reads TGTGCCAGTAGTATCTACAGGGGGCAATACGAGCAGTACTTC. It encodes CASSIYRGQYEQYF.

The V call is TRBV15, the J call TRBJ2-6; TRBD1 might be the D (5 bases). Trimming stripped 2 bases from V and 0 bases from J, with 11 bases between. The CDR3 loop spans 17 amino acids. Germline CDR1 is LNHNV and CDR2 is YYDKDF (reference sequence). DNA for the CDR3: TGTGCCACCAGCAGACAGGGAAGCTTCTCTGGGGCCAACGTCCTGACTTTC. Amino acid sequence: CATSRQGSFSGANVLTF. The full variable domain, its missing parts supplied by reference TRBV15 and TRBJ2-6, is DAMVIQNPRYQVTQFGKPVTLSCSQTLNHNVMYWYQQKSSQAPKLLFHYYDKDFNNEADTPDNFQSRRPNTSFCFLDIRSPGLGDTAMYLCATSRQGSFSGANVLTFGAGSRLTVL.

This CDR3 is CAISDPGQGIYGYTF. Here the CDR3 DNA reads TGTGCCATCAGTGACCCGGGACAGGGGATCTATGGCTACACCTTC. V gene TRBV10-3 combines with J gene TRBJ1-2, with 10 bases aligning to TRBD1. The germline CDR1 and CDR2 sequences are ENHRY and SYGVKD. CDR3 length: 15 amino acids. V shed 3 bases, J shed 4 bases, and the junction held 5 bases outside the gene matches.

This clone was observed a handful of times. The rearrangement joins TRBV11-2 to TRBJ1-2; 7 positions agree with TRBD1. V trimming: 2 bases; J trimming: 8 bases; junction bases outside the gene matches: 8. The CDR3 covers 14 residues. Germline V CDR1 and CDR2: SGHAT, FQNNGV. The CDR3 DNA reads TGTGCCAGCAGCTTACGTGGGACAGTCGAGGGCTACACCTTC. It is translated as CASSLRGTVEGYTF.